Shown below are 18 T cell receptor beta chains from a single sample sequenced in a study of long-term antiretroviral therapy in people with HIV. Survey-level immunoSEQ v3.0 assays were run. Data came from immunoSEQ multiplex PCR; TCRdb stores just in-frame clones and leaves some out. The repertoire holds around 21,000 clones, with approximately 90% as singletons. Source: unsorted PBMCs, taken 4.4 years before starting antiretroviral therapy. These receptors all come from a woman aged 30 to 39 with HIV.

The chain is built from TRBV9 and TRBJ1-2; D unresolved. This CDR3 is 15 amino acids long. Deletions cut 4 bases from V and 8 bases from J, with 21 bases between. Germline V gives CDR1 SGDLS, CDR2 YYNGEE. This CDR3 is CASSPTNGLVRGYTF. The CDR3 nucleotides read TGTGCCAGCAGCCCAACGAACGGTCTGGTACGGGGCTACACCTTC.

The chain employs TRBV9 and TRBJ1-5, with TRBD1 matching over 9 bases. V was clipped by 3 bases and J by 0 bases; unmatched bases: 1. Germline V lookup: CDR1 SGDLS, CDR2 YYNGEE. This CDR3 is built from 15 residues. CDR3 in DNA: TGTGCCAGCAGCGCGGGACAGGGTAGCAATCAGCCCCAGCATTTT. This gives the protein CASSAGQGSNQPQHF.

The CDR3: CASSLRDREREQYF. CDR3 DNA sequence: TGTGCCAGCAGCTTGCGGGACAGGGAGCGCGAGCAGTACTTC. The chain is built from TRBV5-6 and TRBJ2-7, with TRBD1 identical over 9 bases. The CDR3 is 14 amino acids. CDR1 and CDR2 (germline): SGHDT, YYEEEE. V lost 1 base to trimming and J lost 6 bases; unmatched junction nucleotides: 5.

V is TRBV18 and J is TRBJ2-2, with 7 bases identical to TRBD1. The ends lost 3 bases at V and 4 bases at J; junction bases unmatched: 8. Germline values: CDR1 KGHSH, CDR2 LQKENI. This CDR3 region has 16 residues. This CDR3 reads CASSPPNSGGTGELFF. The CDR3 region has the DNA TGTGCCAGCTCACCCCCGAACTCAGGGGGCACCGGGGAGCTGTTTTTT.

The rearrangement joins TRBV5-1 to TRBJ2-1; TRBD1 matches at 7 bases. The CDR3 covers 15 residues. Per germline, CDR1 SGHRS and CDR2 YFSETQ. V was clipped by 3 bases and J by 3 bases; unmatched bases: 6. CDR3 sequence reads: CASSYSGQYYNEQFF. Written as DNA, the CDR3 is TGCGCCAGCAGCTACTCGGGACAGTACTACAATGAGCAGTTCTTC.

This rearrangement joins TRBV27 to TRBJ1-2; D gene ambiguous. The CDR3 runs 14 residues. V lost 2 bases and J lost 5, with 12 bases in between. Germline CDR1 MNHEY, CDR2 SMNVEV (reference sequence). This CDR3 is CASSLMGSGYGYTF. DNA for the CDR3: TGTGCCAGCAGTTTAATGGGATCGGGATATGGCTACACCTTC.

CDR3 loop: CASSYIPLRDSYEQYF. The DNA of the CDR3 is TGTGCCAGCAGTTACATACCGCTCAGGGACTCCTACGAGCAGTACTTC. The J gene is TRBJ2-7, the V gene TRBV6-5; possibly TRBD1 for D (5 bases). V shed 2 bases and J shed 0 bases, with 14 bases lying between them. The CDR3 consists of 16 residues. Germline lookup yields CDR1 MNHEY and CDR2 SVGAGI.

The chain couples TRBV7-9 to TRBJ2-7; D may be TRBD2 (5 bases). The CDR3 spans 16 residues. V lost 1 base and J 3 bases, leaving 16 bases between the germline ends. Per the germline V gene, CDR1 is SEHNR and CDR2 is FQNEAQ (reference sequence). Written as DNA, the CDR3 is TGTGCCAGCAGCTTAGTAGTACGAGGGCGCGGCTACGAGCAGTACTTC. This sequence encodes CASSLVVRGRGYEQYF. The complete variable domain, with remaining parts taken from reference TRBV7-9 and TRBJ2-7, reads DTGVSQNPRHKITKRGQNVTFRCDPISEHNRLYWYRQTLGQGPEFLTYFQNEAQLEKSRLLSDRFSAERPKGSFSTLEIQRTEQGDSAMYLCASSLVVRGRGYEQYFGPGTRLTVT.

This clone showed up just a few times. The chain joins TRBV7-9 to TRBJ1-2; no clear D gene. Deletions cut 5 bases from V and 7 bases from J, with 17 bases between. CDR1 is SEHNR and CDR2 is FQNEAQ in the germline V gene (reference sequence). This CDR3 has 14 amino acids. The CDR3 spells CASSLDELGGGYTF. The CDR3 nucleotides read TGTGCCAGCAGCCTAGACGAGTTGGGCGGTGGCTACACCTTC.

This rearrangement joins TRBV7-2 to TRBJ1-3; tentatively, D is TRBD1 (5 bases). Germline V gene lookup returns CDR1 SGHTA and CDR2 FQGNSA. The CDR3 totals 15 residues. V was clipped by 3 bases and J by 0 bases, with 9 bases between them. The CDR3 region has the DNA TGTGCCAGCAGCTTCGGGACTGCCTCTGGAAACACCATATATTTT. This translates into CASSFGTASGNTIYF.

The V and J genes are TRBV6-5 and TRBJ1-2, with D perhaps matching TRBD1 (5 bases). The V and J ends lost 6 bases and 0 bases respectively, with 14 bases between them. The CDR3 sequence is 15 residues long. Germline-derived CDR1 and CDR2 are MNHEY and SVGAGI. The CDR3 DNA reads as TGTGCCAGCAGCATCGGGACGGAGCCTAACTATGGCTACACCTTC. The encoded protein is CASSIGTEPNYGYTF.

This clone was seen once. The chain employs TRBV5-8 and TRBJ2-7, with D perhaps being TRBD1 or TRBD2 (5 bases each). Trimming removed 4 bases from V and 6 bases from J, with 11 bases in between. The CDR3 has 12 amino acids. Looked up from germline, CDR1 is SGHTS and CDR2 is YDEGEE. As DNA, the CDR3 is TGTGCCAGCAGCAGGGGACGGACCGAGCAGTACTTC. Its translation is CASSRGRTEQYF.

The J gene is TRBJ1-6, the V gene TRBV21-1. TRBV21-1 constitutes a pseudogene. This CDR3 has 20 amino acids. The CDR3, as DNA: TGTGCCAGCAGCAAAGGTCGGGGGTGGAGAAGGGCCCCTTATAATTCACCCCTCCACTTT. Protein sequence: CASSKGRGWRRAPYNSPLHF.

This clone was observed a handful of times. The rearrangement links TRBV5-1 to TRBJ1-5; D is unresolved. CDR1 is SGHRS, CDR2 YFSETQ, per germline. The CDR3 is 15 amino acids. V gave up 1 base and J gave up 0 bases, with 8 bases separating them. CDR3 region: CASSLNGNSNQPQHF. CDR3 nucleotide sequence: TGCGCCAGCAGCTTGAACGGTAATAGCAATCAGCCCCAGCATTTT.

The chain recombines TRBV25-1 with TRBJ1-1; no firm D call. The germline CDR1 and CDR2 sequences are MGHDK and SYGVNS. The CDR3 extends over 15 amino acids. Trimming removed 8 bases from V and 7 bases from J, with 23 bases in between. Here the CDR3 reads CASYSNVADVGEAFF. CDR3 nucleotides: TGTGCCAGCTACTCAAATGTGGCCGATGTGGGTGAAGCTTTCTTT.

The chain has TRBV5-1 and TRBJ2-2; 7 bases line up with TRBD1. Germline lookup yields CDR1 SGHRS and CDR2 YFSETQ. V trimming: 0 bases; J trimming: 3 bases; junction bases outside the gene matches: 2. The CDR3 covers 15 residues. The CDR3 DNA is TGCGCCAGCAGCTTGGCAGGGGGTGACACCGGGGAGCTGTTTTTT. Translating it yields CASSLAGGDTGELFF.

V usage is TRBV9 and J usage is TRBJ2-5; TRBD2 aligns across 15 bases. J was trimmed by 2 bases and V by 3 bases; bases with no gene match: 5. Germline CDR1 reads SGDLS; CDR2 reads YYNGEE. The CDR3 covers 17 residues. The CDR3 here is CASSGGTSGGLQETQYF. CDR3 DNA sequence: TGTGCCAGCAGCGGAGGGACTAGCGGGGGGTTACAAGAGACCCAGTACTTC.

This clone was found once. This chain links TRBV6-1 with TRBJ1-5, with 9 bases that match TRBD1. The CDR3 sequence is 15 residues long. Germline CDR1 MNHNS, CDR2 SASEGT. Trimming removed 6 bases from V and 5 bases from J; junction bases left unmatched: 8. The CDR3 nucleotides are TGTGCCAGCAGGAAGAACAGGGGGCGCGATCAGCCCCAGCATTTT. Translated, it gives CASRKNRGRDQPQHF.